The clone carrying this T cell receptor (beta chain) was seen a handful of times. Antigen specificity is unknown. This entry comes from a study of vaccination and CD4 T cells after COVID-19. V dropped 3 bases and J dropped 0 bases, with 15 bases sitting between them. The CDR3 has 17 amino acids. CDR1 is LNHDA and CDR2 is SQIVND in the germline V gene (reference sequence). Treatment specified: roughly 10-day PBMC culture with coronavirus spike peptide pools or control peptides (ViraFEST assay). Via ViraFEST, peptide pools expanded antigen-specific T cells before TCR sequencing. The Oncomine TCR Beta short-read assay generated sequence data from the DNA of cultured CD4+ T cells. From the PCR reads, TCRdb called clonotypes with MiXCR, one entry per CDR3 protein. This table holds about 10,000 distinct CDR3 sequences, around 30% found once.

The TCR sequence derives from a human donor who had recovered from COVID-19. This chain connects TRBV19 to TRBJ1-5, with unresolved D. The specimen was CD4+ T cells from blood, cultured in vitro, collected after SARS-CoV-2 vaccination. The CDR3 is CASSILSGGVSNQPQHF. CDR3 nucleotide sequence: TGTGCCAGTAGTATTTTGTCCGGAGGAGTTAGCAATCAGCCCCAGCATTTT.